Listed here are 23 T cell receptor beta chains from one sample, sequenced in a study of human T cells and chemical hapten exposure. Stated time point: pre-sensitization, week 0. Noted treatment: therapeutic diphenylcyclopropenone sensitization with weekly scalp DPC. Unfractionated whole blood was the source from which total RNA was extracted. TCRdb independently ran MiXCR on the RACE reads; one entry per CDR3 protein. The profile shows under 40,000 distinct CDR3 sequences, about a tenth of them singletons. This sample comprised whole blood, obtained in connection with sensitization to the hapten diphenylcyclopropenone (DPC). The receptors stem from a man aged 45-65 years with alopecia areata. Some clones in this sample may be carry-over from other donors' samples.

This clonotype was observed at least ten times. CDR3 in amino acids: CASSLSRISYNEQFF. CDR3 bases: TGTGCCAGCAGCTTAAGCAGGATCTCCTACAATGAGCAGTTCTTC. The genes are TRBV13 and TRBJ2-1; D ambiguous. Germline CDR1 PRHDT, CDR2 FYEKMQ (reference sequence). The CDR3 runs to 15 residues. V lost 2 bases and J lost 0, with 8 bases in between.

This clonotype was detected only a few times. The chain couples TRBV30 to TRBJ2-2, with a possible D match to TRBD1 (6 bases). Trimming removed 3 bases from V and 7 bases from J, with 12 bases in between. The CDR3 is 13 residues long. CDR1 is GTSNPN, CDR2 SVGIG, per germline (reference sequence). CDR3 DNA: TGTGCCTGGAGCACAGGGCAGGTCGGGGAGCTGTTTTTT. Its translation: CAWSTGQVGELFF.

This clonotype was seen repeatedly, ten times or more. The J gene is TRBJ2-1, the V gene TRBV5-4; TRBD1 matches 8 bases. Germline V gene sequence: CDR1 SGHNT, CDR2 YYREEE (reference sequence). V dropped 2 bases and J dropped 8; count of bases not matched to a gene: 9. The CDR3 has 15 residues. The CDR3 loop is CASSLETGGLDEQFF. In nucleotides, the CDR3 is TGTGCCAGCAGCTTAGAAACAGGGGGACTTGATGAGCAGTTCTTC.

The table lists this clonotype with many counts. The rearrangement joins TRBV15 to TRBJ2-3; D gene unclear. In germline, CDR1 is LNHNV, CDR2 YYDKDF (reference sequence). The length of the CDR3 is 14 residues. Trimming stripped 0 bases from V and 3 bases from J, with 7 bases between. CDR3 protein: CATSRDQWTDTQYF. As DNA, the CDR3 is TGTGCCACCAGCAGAGATCAGTGGACAGATACGCAGTATTTT.

This clonotype is medium-sized (0.01 to 0.1%) in the sample. The V and J genes are TRBV6-2 or TRBV6-3 and TRBJ2-7; the D is unclear. This CDR3 has 13 amino acids. The germline CDR1 and CDR2 sequences are MNHEY and SVGEGT. V was pared by 7 bases and J by 2 bases, with 12 bases between. The CDR3 region is CASTPDIAYEQYF. In DNA form, the CDR3 reads TGTGCCAGCACCCCAGACATAGCCTACGAGCAGTACTTC.

Many counts were recorded for this clonotype. The V call is TRBV7-9, the J call TRBJ2-3; 10 bases match TRBD2. Trimming took 1 base from V and 3 from J; bases not matched to a gene: 1. CDR1 is SEHNR, CDR2 FQNEAQ, per germline (reference sequence). The CDR3 loop spans 15 amino acids. CDR3 loop: CASSLGAGGTDTQYF. The CDR3 coding sequence is TGTGCCAGCAGCTTAGGAGCGGGAGGGACAGATACGCAGTATTTT.

This clonotype was seen more than once but under ten times. J is TRBJ2-3 and V is TRBV29-1, with D hard to call. CDR1 and CDR2 (germline): SQVTM, ANQGSEA. The CDR3 covers 13 residues. The V end lost 1 base, the J end lost 2 bases, and 7 bases lay between the germline ends. The CDR3 DNA follows: TGCAGCGTTGAAGTTGGCATCACAGATACGCAGTATTTT. Translation: CSVEVGITDTQYF.

This clonotype was detected ten times or more. The gene calls are TRBV18 and TRBJ2-7; D remains unclear. Trimming removed 0 bases at V and 7 bases at J, with 10 bases between. CDR1 is KGHSH and CDR2 is LQKENI in the germline V gene. The CDR3 extends over 13 amino acids. CDR3 DNA: TGTGCCAGCTCACCACCTTCGCTGGAGGAGCAGTACTTC. Protein product: CASSPPSLEEQYF.

This clonotype was detected ten times or more. CDR3 nucleotides: TGCGCCAGCAGCTTAGAGGATTTGGCCGGGGAGCTGTTTTTT. Its protein product is CASSLEDLAGELFF. V is TRBV5-1 and J is TRBJ2-2; D ambiguous. Trimming took 2 bases from V and 6 from J, leaving 11 bases between them. There are 14 residues in the CDR3. Germline V lookup: CDR1 SGHRS, CDR2 YFSETQ.

There are many counts of this clonotype. Germline and junction disagree at one end, which may indicate a read error. The chain couples TRBV28 to TRBJ2-7, with D unclear. CDR3 length equals 14 residues. From germline, CDR1 is MDHEN and CDR2 SYDVKM. The CDR3 protein is CASSPGRISSEQYF. For the CDR3, the DNA is TGTGCCAGCAGTCCGGGCAGGATATCCTCCGAGCAGTACTTC.

The J gene is TRBJ2-7, the V gene TRBV5-1; TRBD2 matches at 13 bases. V lost 4 bases and J lost 5; bases outside the gene matches: 6. The germline CDR1 and CDR2 sequences are SGHRS and YFSETQ. The CDR3 totals 15 residues. The CDR3 reads CASSQGTSGINEQYF. The CDR3 nucleotides are TGCGCCAGCAGCCAAGGGACTAGCGGGATCAACGAGCAGTACTTC.

The table lists this clonotype with a few counts. The rearrangement links TRBV7-9 to TRBJ2-5, with 7 bases fitting TRBD1. The CDR3 has 16 residues. Trimming took 1 base from V and 2 from J; bases not matched to a gene: 7. Germline CDR1 SEHNR, CDR2 FQNEAQ (reference sequence). CDR3 sequence reads: CASSLGSGTAQETQYF. Written as DNA, the CDR3 is TGTGCCAGCAGCTTAGGCTCAGGGACAGCACAAGAGACCCAGTACTTC.

This rearrangement joins TRBV20-1 to TRBJ2-7, with 7 bases that match TRBD2. The CDR3 spans 12 residues. Germline CDR1 is DFQATT and CDR2 is SNEGSKA (reference sequence). V lost 6 bases, J lost 2 bases, and 4 bases stayed unmatched. The CDR3 DNA follows: TGCAGTGCGTCTAGCGGAACCTACGAGCAGTACTTC. Encoded protein: CSASSGTYEQYF.

This clonotype was seen many times. The rearrangement joins TRBV7-2 to TRBJ2-3, with D unclear. The CDR3 contains 15 residues. Germline assignment: CDR1 SGHTA and CDR2 FQGNSA. Trimming left V 5 bases short and J 4 bases short, with 16 bases between. CDR3 loop: CASSRRVRSADTQYF. The CDR3 bases are TGTGCCAGCAGCCGAAGGGTCAGGAGCGCAGATACGCAGTATTTT.

This clonotype came up many times. The V call is TRBV20-1, the J call TRBJ1-4, with 8 nucleotides matching TRBD1. Germline loops: CDR1 DFQATT, CDR2 SNEGSKA (reference sequence). This CDR3 region has 16 residues. Losses at the gene ends were 5 bases for V and 0 bases for J; bases not matched to a gene: 8. The CDR3 region is CSAQAGGLATNEKLFF. As DNA, the CDR3 is TGCAGTGCTCAGGCAGGGGGCCTTGCAACTAATGAAAAACTGTTTTTT.

This clonotype occurred a few times. This CDR3 is CSGTVPNEQFF. The CDR3 nucleotides are TGCAGCGGGACAGTTCCGAATGAGCAGTTCTTC. The genes are TRBV29-1 and TRBJ2-1; TRBD1 might be the D (6 bases). The V end was cut by 7 bases, the J end by 7 bases, with 11 bases between. This CDR3 is built from 11 residues. The germline CDR1 and CDR2 sequences are SQVTM and ANQGSEA.

This clonotype was counted at least ten times. V usage is TRBV27 and J usage is TRBJ2-7; 7 bases align to TRBD2. This CDR3 has 11 residues. V dropped 6 bases and J dropped 4; count of bases not matched to a gene: 0. Germline CDR1 is MNHEY and CDR2 is SMNVEV (reference sequence). Here the CDR3 reads CASRRGYEQYF. The CDR3 nucleotides read TGTGCCAGCAGGCGGGGGTACGAGCAGTACTTC.

This clonotype has a handful of counts. The chain is built from TRBV29-1 and TRBJ2-2; D may be TRBD1 or TRBD2 (5 bases each). The CDR3 length is 13 residues. In germline, CDR1 is SQVTM, CDR2 ANQGSEA. V lost 5 bases, J lost 1 base, and 8 bases lay in between. The CDR3 DNA sequence: TGCAGCGTTATGGGGGAGAACACCGGGGAGCTGTTTTTT. This gives the protein CSVMGENTGELFF.

In this sample, this clonotype turned up many times. V is TRBV4-2 and J is TRBJ2-1; a weak D match, TRBD1 (5 bases). Germline V gene sequence: CDR1 LGHNA, CDR2 YNFKEQ. V lost 1 base and J lost 7, with 11 bases in between. The CDR3 is 14 amino acids. The CDR3 region has the DNA TGTGCCAGCAGCCAAGGGATTCAGGGTAATGAGCAGTTCTTC. Translation gives CASSQGIQGNEQFF.

There are many counts of this clonotype. The CDR3, as DNA: TGCGCCAGCAGCCGGGGACAGGGGAACACCGGGGAGCTGTTTTTT. Protein sequence: CASSRGQGNTGELFF. The V call is TRBV4-1, the J call TRBJ2-2, with TRBD1 identical over 9 bases. The V and J ends lost 4 bases and 1 base, in that order; junction bases with no gene match: 1. This CDR3 has 15 amino acids. The germline gives CDR1 MGHRA, CDR2 YSYEKL.

This clonotype was seen only a few times. This chain joins TRBV2 and TRBJ2-2, with D tentatively TRBD1 (6 bases). V was pared by 1 base and J by 0 bases, with 18 bases between. This CDR3 is built from 19 residues. The germline CDR1 and CDR2 sequences are SNHLY and FYNNEI. The CDR3 region is CASSEDPAPGQANTGELFF. CDR3 bases: TGTGCCAGCAGTGAAGACCCGGCGCCGGGACAAGCGAACACCGGGGAGCTGTTTTTT.

The rearrangement links TRBV29-1 to TRBJ2-5; D is ambiguous. Trimming removed 3 bases at V and 0 bases at J, with 5 bases between. This CDR3 is 12 amino acids long. CDR1 and CDR2 (germline): SQVTM, ANQGSEA. The CDR3 coding sequence is TGCAGCGTTGACGCGTACCAAGAGACCCAGTACTTC. This sequence encodes CSVDAYQETQYF.

The J gene is TRBJ2-3, the V gene TRBV7-9; D unclear. Per the germline V gene, CDR1 is SEHNR and CDR2 is FQNEAQ (reference sequence). Trimming removed 5 bases from V and 0 bases from J, with 15 bases in between. This CDR3 spans 16 amino acids. The CDR3 nucleotides are TGTGCCAGCAGCCCCATTAGTGGATCTAGCACAGATACGCAGTATTTT. Amino acid sequence: CASSPISGSSTDTQYF.